This is a list of T cell receptor beta chains from one sample in a study of identifying expanded T cells in peripheral blood. The protocol was immunoSEQ multiplex PCR, while the TCRdb copy is restricted to in-frame clones and leaves out a portion. The sample has around 90,000 clones; about nine tenths are singletons. Sequenced material: blood. Receptors were obtained from a person aged 18 to 75 in good health. Both conserved end residues are part of each CDR3. The D gene is left open where the match is weak. Clone size is stated in some rows and not others, as once, few, many or a class when expanded.

clone_size	j_call	d_call	cdr3_length	v_call	cdr3_aa	cdr3_nt
NA	TRBJ1-1	NA	13	TRBV27	CASSLSRRSEAFF	TGTGCCAGCAGTTTATCTAGGCGGAGTGAAGCTTTCTTT
NA	TRBJ1-5	NA	16	TRBV7-9	CASSPTGTTSNQPQHF	TGTGCCAGCAGCCCCACCGGGACAACCAGCAATCAGCCCCAGCATTTT
few	TRBJ2-1	TRBD1	17	TRBV6-4	CASSDSFRTGDYNEQFF	TGTGCCAGCAGTGACTCGTTTAGGACAGGGGACTACAATGAGCAGTTCTTC
once	TRBJ1-1	TRBD1	12	TRBV28	CASSERGREAFF	TGTGCCAGCAGTGAAAGGGGGCGGGAAGCTTTCTTT
NA	TRBJ2-2	NA	16	TRBV29-1	CSVRTDRPDDTGELFF	TGCAGCGTTCGAACGGACAGACCTGATGACACCGGGGAGCTGTTTTTT
once	TRBJ1-1	NA	16	TRBV27	CASTSSLSVSGTEAFF	TGTGCCAGCACCTCCTCATTATCGGTGAGTGGCACTGAAGCTTTCTTT
NA	TRBJ2-2	NA	17	TRBV27	CASSLGGRPGATGELFF	TGTGCCAGCAGTTTAGGGGGCAGACCCGGCGCCACCGGGGAGCTGTTTTTT
NA	TRBJ2-2	NA	15	TRBV27	CASSLSAANTGELFF	TGTGCCAGCAGTTTATCGGCCGCGAACACCGGGGAGCTGTTTTTT
once	TRBJ2-6	NA	17	TRBV5-1	CASSYFDRSSGANVLTF	TGCGCCAGCAGTTACTTTGACAGGAGCTCTGGGGCCAACGTCCTGACTTTC
NA	TRBJ1-1	NA	12	TRBV2	CASSAVNTEAFF	TGTGCCAGCAGTGCGGTGAACACTGAAGCTTTCTTT
NA	TRBJ1-4	TRBD1	18	TRBV5-6	CASSLAGQGVRTNEKLFF	TGTGCCAGCAGCTTGGCCGGACAGGGGGTTAGGACTAATGAAAAACTGTTTTTT
NA	TRBJ2-1	TRBD2	15	TRBV2	CASSSSGRAGNEQFF	TGTGCCAGCAGTTCCAGCGGGAGGGCCGGGAATGAGCAGTTCTTC
NA	TRBJ1-2	NA	12	TRBV10-3	CAISESQDGYTF	TGTGCCATCAGTGAGAGTCAAGATGGCTACACCTTC
NA	TRBJ2-1	NA	14	TRBV7-9	CASSPGGAYNEQFF	TGTGCCAGCAGCCCCGGCGGGGCCTACAATGAGCAGTTCTTC